The T cell receptor (beta chain) under discussion was sequenced for a study of blood T cells in healthy people across ages (dated by TCRdb to the mid-2010s). A note on the overall study: In model experiments, template switching captured about one uniquely barcoded TCR beta cDNA molecule for every two T cells. To avoid experimental bias, donors of different ages were distributed randomly across sequencing lanes. Two additional independent replicas of 1 million unique cDNA reads from the same blood draw were analyzed for two donors (one aged 18 to 30 and one aged 80 or older). The study measured age-related changes in TCR beta repertoire diversity using deep sequencing normalized with unique cDNA molecular identifiers. The donors were divided into four age groups: young (average around 17 years), middle-aged (almost 40), aged (around 59) and long-lived (roughly 82).

The library was made by 5' RACE. Sequenced on an Illumina HiSeq 2500. A second roughly 6 to 11 cycle PCR used a sample-barcoded 5' primer and a J-beta primer mix. Each TCR beta cDNA molecule received a unique molecular identifier from a template-switch 5' adaptor carrying 12 random nucleotides. Each sample yielded at least 2.5 million CDR3-containing paired-end reads. The Mint cDNA synthesis kit, primed by a TRBC-specific oligonucleotide, was used to synthesize first-strand cDNA from all RNA. Following uracil-DNA glycosylase treatment, all cDNA underwent a first 18-cycle PCR with the universal primers M1SS and BC2_uni_R. For the original study's pipeline: Each sample was normalized by randomly selecting 1 million high-quality reads, each carrying a distinct molecular identifier. Reads with shared molecular identifiers were discarded instead of being binned into consensus sequences. CDR3 identification, clonotype clustering and error correction used MiTCR with a Q25 quality threshold and the strictest error-elimination algorithm. A nonparametric unseen species model with Euler transformation was used to estimate a lower bound on total TCR beta diversity. Using fastp trimming at Q25 and MiXCR clonotype assembly, TCRdb reanalyzed the public sequencing data and kept in-frame beta chains. A single entry per CDR3 protein holds the most common genes and DNA from its merged rows. The V and J calls follow TCRdb's processing rather than the paper's. The sample table lists some 1.7 million distinct CDR3 sequences, 28% of them with a count of one. Jointly, the top ten make up around 7.7% of the sample.

Note on this clonotype: What this receptor recognizes is not known. Base qualities are not recorded, but no much larger clone differs from it by a single base.

Beyond this particular receptor, the publication reports: Because profiling used bulk unsorted PBMCs, naive and antigen-experienced compartments could not be compared conclusively. Estimates of total diversity based on one million sequenced T cells were considered lower bounds and underestimates. The percentage of naive T cells measured by flow cytometry correlated strongly with observed TCR beta diversity. Observed TCR beta diversity per million T cells fell roughly linearly with age, and a significant reduction was already apparent by age roughly 40. The long-lived group showed more naive CD4+ T cells, fewer expanded clones and increased TCR diversity than the aged group, suggesting age selection. Because the CMV infection status of the donors was unknown, age-related changes in expanded clonotypes may potentially have been confounded.

The donors were roughly 38 Caucasian individuals from Russia, aged roughly 6 to 95 years, who were systemically healthy. Each donor gave roughly 9 milliliters of peripheral blood, drawn into EDTA-treated Vacutainer tubes. PBMCs were isolated by Ficoll-Paque density-gradient centrifugation, with at least 6.5 million obtained per sample. Total RNA was extracted from PBMCs with Trizol reagent, with at least 6 micrograms obtained per sample. For every donor, an aliquot of PBMCs went through flow cytometry to measure the percentages of naive CD45RAhigh/CD27high T cells. Specimen: blood. This clonotype originated in a woman aged 25-40 years in good health.

The CDR3 amino acid sequence is: CASSVGVDLGNTIYF. The DNA sequence is given as TGTGCCAGCAGCGTAGGGGTCGATCTCGGAAACACCATATATTTT. Rearrangement joined TRBV9 to TRBJ1-3; there is no confident call for the D gene. The CDR3 starts with the cysteine, ends with the phenylalanine, and has 15 residues. Just the 45-base CDR3 DNA is kept, in frame starting at base 1. Trimming at the junction amounts to 0 bases on V and 4 bases on J, and the germline ends lie 11 bases apart. The germline V gene specifies SGDLS as CDR1 and YYNGEE as CDR2.